Detailed here is one TCR beta chain. This entry belongs to a study of blood T cell repertoires in COVID-19. Germline V gene data show CDR1 as KGHSH and CDR2 as LQKENI. CDR3 length: 15 residues. J lost 1 base, V lost 5 bases, and 7 bases had no gene match. The repertoire was sequenced with immunoSEQ multiplex PCR; TCRdb's copy has only in-frame clones and lacks some. The table lists about 59,000 clones, 75% to 95% of them singletons. Sequenced: peripheral blood. The chain couples TRBV18 to TRBJ2-5, with TRBD2 matching over 7 bases. The source of this sequence is a human donor in a cohort sampled during active COVID-19. CDR3: CASSGLAGSQETQYF. DNA of the CDR3: TGTGCCAGCTCAGGGTTAGCGGGTTCCCAAGAGACCCAGTACTTC.